Below, 19 T cell receptor beta chains from the same sample are listed, as sequenced in a study of Ad26.COV2.S vaccination and SARS-CoV-2 variants. Clones were read by immunoSEQ multiplex PCR, and TCRdb kept only the in-frame ones, dropping some. The sample consists of 290,000 or so clones, approximately 89% of them appearing once. The treatment was: some 19 received Ad26.COV2.S at low or high dose, single or two shots; about 5 received placebo; per-sample allocation not given. Each sample was drawn 63 days after the first injection (of vaccine or placebo). The starting material was peripheral blood, obtained in a trial of Ad26.COV2.S vaccine versus placebo. Every receptor here comes from a person aged 18-65 years who received the Ad26.COV2.S COVID-19 vaccine or a placebo.

The J gene is TRBJ1-6, the V gene TRBV5-1; the D gene is possibly TRBD1 (6 bases). The germline gives CDR1 SGHRS, CDR2 YFSETQ. The CDR3 sequence is 16 residues long. Trimming took 4 bases from V and 5 from J, leaving 16 bases between them. CDR3: CASSLATGENNSPLHF. The CDR3, as DNA: TGCGCCAGCAGCCTAGCGACAGGAGAAAATAATTCACCCCTCCACTTT.

The chain carries TRBV10-2 and TRBJ1-3, with D perhaps TRBD1 (6 bases). Trimming removed 6 bases from V and 0 bases from J, with 9 bases in between. The CDR3 consists of 14 residues. The V gene's germline CDR1 is WSHSY and CDR2 SAAADI. CDR3 in amino acids: CASRQGSSGNTIYF. CDR3 DNA sequence: TGCGCCAGCAGGCAGGGGAGCTCTGGAAACACCATATATTTT.

This sequence joins TRBV10-3 and TRBJ2-7; D ambiguous. Trimming took off 0 bases at V and 6 bases at J, with 24 bases between the two ends. Germline V gives CDR1 ENHRY, CDR2 SYGVKD. CDR3 length: 18 residues. CDR3 DNA sequence: TGTGCCATCAGTGAGTCAGGTACCCCCGTCTTTAGGTCAGTCGAGCAGTACTTC. Amino acid sequence: CAISESGTPVFRSVEQYF.

The V call is TRBV4-1, the J call TRBJ2-5; D remains ambiguous. The CDR3 covers 15 residues. CDR1 is MGHRA, CDR2 YSYEKL, per germline. Trimming shortened V by 0 bases and J by 7 bases, and 15 bases separated the two germline ends. The CDR3 region is CASSQEPYGSGTQYF. The CDR3 DNA follows: TGCGCCAGCAGCCAAGAGCCTTATGGATCCGGGACCCAGTACTTC.

CDR3 coding DNA: TGTGCCAGTTCGGGACTAGCGACTCCCGAGCAGTACTTC. The encoded protein is CASSGLATPEQYF. V gene TRBV19 combines with J gene TRBJ2-7; 10 nucleotides align to TRBD2. V shed 8 bases, J shed 6 bases, and the junction held 7 bases outside the gene matches. The CDR3 covers 13 residues. The germline V gene has CDR1 LNHDA and CDR2 SQIVND (reference sequence). The full variable domain, in which reference TRBV19 and TRBJ2-7 provide the parts outside the CDR3, is DGGITQSPKYLFRKEGQNVTLSCEQNLNHDAMYWYRQDPGQGLRLIYYSQIVNDFQKGDIAEGYSVSREKKESFPLTVTSAQKNPTAFYLCASSGLATPEQYFGPGTRLTVT.

In this sample, this clone turned up a few times. The chain combines TRBV10-3 with TRBJ2-3; 7 nucleotides line up with TRBD1. In germline, CDR1 is ENHRY, CDR2 SYGVKD. V trimming: 4 bases; J trimming: 1 base; junction bases outside the gene matches: 5. The CDR3 is 15 residues long. This CDR3 is CAISGDRVGTDTQYF. For the CDR3, the DNA is TGTGCCATCAGTGGTGACAGGGTGGGCACAGATACGCAGTATTTT.

CDR3 DNA: TGTGCCAGCACCACCAGGGAAGGATCCACAGATACGCAGTATTTT. This gives the protein CASTTREGSTDTQYF. This chain links TRBV18 with TRBJ2-3; D possibly corresponds to TRBD1 (5 bases). Germline V gives CDR1 KGHSH, CDR2 LQKENI. Trimming stripped 8 bases from V and 2 bases from J, with 17 bases between. The CDR3 extends over 15 amino acids.

The chain links TRBV6-5 to TRBJ2-7, with D unclear. The germline gives CDR1 MNHEY, CDR2 SVGAGI. V shed 4 bases and J shed 3 bases, with 4 bases lying between them. The CDR3 contains 11 residues. The CDR3, as DNA: TGTGCCAGCAGTTCCTTCTACGAGCAGTACTTC. Translated: CASSSFYEQYF.

The V gene is TRBV12-3 or TRBV12-4, the J gene TRBJ2-1; 7 nucleotides agree with TRBD2. J gave up 7 bases and V 5 bases, and 5 bases lay outside the gene matches. The CDR3 is 13 amino acids. The CDR3 region is CASSHGLVNEQFF. The CDR3 coding sequence is TGTGCCAGCAGTCACGGACTAGTTAATGAGCAGTTCTTC.

The chain has TRBV7-3 and TRBJ2-2, with D possibly TRBD1 on 6 matching bases. The CDR3 is 15 residues long. Trimming pared 2 bases from V and 8 bases from J, leaving 15 bases between. Germline V gives CDR1 SGHTA, CDR2 FQGTGA. DNA for the CDR3: TGTGCCAGCAGCTTAGGCCCACTCAGGGGAGGGGAGCTGTTTTTT. This gives the protein CASSLGPLRGGELFF.

J is TRBJ2-7 and V is TRBV7-8, with D tentatively TRBD2 (5 bases). The CDR3 totals 13 residues. V dropped 5 bases and J dropped 2 bases, with 10 bases sitting between them. The V gene's germline CDR1 is SGHVS and CDR2 FQNEAQ. CDR3 sequence reads: CASSRQRTYEQYF. Written as DNA, the CDR3 is TGTGCCAGCAGCCGCCAGCGGACCTACGAGCAGTACTTC.

The DNA of the CDR3 is TGTGCCAGCAGTGAAGCGGGCAGGTACGCTTCTGGAAACACCATATATTTT. It codes for CASSEAGRYASGNTIYF. This chain links TRBV25-1 with TRBJ1-3; D not resolved. Trimming removed 2 bases at V and 1 base at J, with 15 bases between. Germline V lookup: CDR1 MGHDK, CDR2 SYGVNS. The CDR3 extends over 17 amino acids.

This clone occurred a few times. The chain recombines TRBV5-1 with TRBJ1-6, with unresolved D. The V and J ends lost 2 bases and 7 bases respectively, with 13 bases between them. Germline assignment: CDR1 SGHRS and CDR2 YFSETQ. CDR3 length equals 15 residues. CDR3 sequence: CASSFGQAGNSPLHF. CDR3 nucleotide sequence: TGCGCCAGCAGCTTCGGCCAGGCGGGGAATTCACCCCTCCACTTT.

A single count supports this clone. The chain links TRBV30 to TRBJ1-2; the D is unclear. Germline loops: CDR1 GTSNPN, CDR2 SVGIG (reference sequence). The CDR3 is made up of 13 amino acids. V lost 1 base and J 8 bases, leaving 14 bases between the germline ends. The CDR3 sequence is CAWSARKLGGYTF. DNA for the CDR3: TGTGCCTGGAGTGCGAGGAAGTTAGGGGGCTACACCTTC. Using reference TRBV30 and TRBJ1-2 for the parts outside the CDR3, the full variable domain is SQTIHQWPATLVQPVGSPLSLECTVEGTSNPNLYWYRQAAGRGLQLLFYSVGIGQISSEVPQNLSASRPQDRQFILSSKKLLLSDSGFYLCAWSARKLGGYTFGSGTRLTVV.

This clone showed up just once. V is TRBV30 and J is TRBJ2-7, with 10 bases fitting TRBD2. The CDR3 consists of 15 residues. Germline CDR1 and CDR2: GTSNPN and SVGIG (reference sequence). Unmatched junction bases numbered 12, after V lost 2 bases and J lost 8 bases. CDR3 in DNA: TGTGCCTGGAGTCCCCCCTGGACTAGCGGTACCCAGCAGTACTTC. It specifies CAWSPPWTSGTQQYF.

Comments on this clone: Other DNA sequences in this specimen translate into the identical CDR3. The gene calls are TRBV5-1 and TRBJ1-1, with unresolved D. The germline gives CDR1 SGHRS, CDR2 YFSETQ. Deletions cut 0 bases from V and 5 bases from J, with 2 bases between. The CDR3 is 11 residues long. The CDR3 here is CASSLGTEAFF. In DNA form, the CDR3 reads TGCGCCAGCAGCTTGGGAACTGAAGCTTTCTTT.

The V and J genes are TRBV27 and TRBJ1-6; D might be TRBD1 (5 bases). This CDR3 is 19 amino acids long. V lost 1 base, J lost 0 bases, and 16 bases lay in between. The V gene's germline CDR1 is MNHEY and CDR2 SMNVEV (reference sequence). The CDR3 protein is CASSLFREGSSSYNSPLHF. Here the CDR3 DNA reads TGTGCCAGCAGTTTATTCAGGGAGGGGAGTAGCTCCTATAATTCACCCCTCCACTTT.

As regards this clone: A read error may account for a junction end that differs from germline. The chain recombines TRBV7-9 with TRBJ1-2, with no clear D. This CDR3 spans 11 amino acids. Germline V gene data show CDR1 as SEHNR and CDR2 as FQNEAQ (reference sequence). As DNA, the CDR3 is TGTGCCAGCAGCTTAGGGTCCAGGAGCTCCTTC. Translating gives CASSLGSRSSF.

V gene TRBV11-2 combines with J gene TRBJ2-1; TRBD1 matches 9 bases. Germline-derived CDR1 and CDR2 are SGHAT and FQNNGV. The V and J ends lost 4 bases and 8 bases, in that order; junction bases with no gene match: 9. This CDR3 contains 15 residues. CDR3 in amino acids: CASSYRDRVFDEQFF. CDR3 sequence (DNA): TGTGCCAGCAGCTACCGGGACAGGGTTTTCGATGAGCAGTTCTTC.